The 3 T cell receptor beta chains given below trace back to one sample, sequenced in a study of CD8 T cells in ankylosing spondylitis. Overall study results and limits: What seemed typical of ankylosing spondylitis blood was a TCR beta motif built from roughly eight highly homologous variants.

TCRdb re-called the 5' RACE reads with MiXCR, one entry per CDR3 protein. The data contain about 540,000 distinct CDR3 sequences, roughly 13% of them singletons. Their specific antigens are unknown. Sequencing was performed on blood, either unsorted or a sorted T cell fraction (not recorded which). The receptors originated from a male donor with ankylosing spondylitis.

V gene TRBV11-2 combines with J gene TRBJ2-7; D ambiguous. The CDR3 contains 13 residues. The germline gives CDR1 SGHAT, CDR2 FQNNGV. Trimming left V 5 bases short and J 3 bases short, with 11 bases between. The CDR3 DNA sequence: TGTGCCAGCAGCCGTCAGTTTTACTACGAGCAGTACTTC. It is translated as CASSRQFYYEQYF.

This clonotype has a handful of counts. V and J are TRBV29-1 and TRBJ2-1, with D possibly TRBD2 on 6 matching bases. The CDR3 spans 11 residues. Germline V CDR1 and CDR2: SQVTM, ANQGSEA. The CDR3 region is CRGLSYNEQFF. DNA for the CDR3: TGCAGGGGACTCTCCTACAATGAGCAGTTCTTC.

In this sample, this clonotype turned up many times. This chain links TRBV29-1 with TRBJ2-1; D is possibly TRBD2 (5 bases). Germline values: CDR1 SQVTM, CDR2 ANQGSEA. Trimming removed 8 bases at V and 5 bases at J, with 19 bases between. The CDR3 has 14 residues. CDR3 region: CSPLLSAANNEQFF. For the CDR3, the DNA is TGCAGCCCGTTGTTATCAGCGGCGAACAATGAGCAGTTCTTC.